The T cell receptor beta chain under discussion was sequenced for a study of cytomegalovirus exposure and HLA in healthy donors. Notes on the study in general: Available immune exposure information covered CMV serostatus only. Specific recognition of CMV antigens was confirmed in vitro for a few chains (all CMV-associated). Roughly uniform depth of sequencing across donors was assumed in presence/absence analyses. A link between a missense DCLRE1C variant and TCR beta V- and J-gene trimming emerged from a later analysis.

PCR was performed using 60 Vbeta and 13 Jbeta primers. Sequencing used immunoSEQ multiplex PCR; TCRdb keeps in-frame clones, though not all of them. The sample yields about 52,000 clones, around 70% seen once. Trimming took 0 bases from V and 3 from J, leaving 6 bases between them. The CDR3 has 13 residues. The germline V gene encodes CDR1 MNHEY and CDR2 SVGAGI. Worth noting for this clone: Its cognate antigen is unknown.

This rearrangement joins TRBV6-5 to TRBJ2-7; D possibly corresponds to TRBD1 (5 bases). This TCR was recovered from a woman aged 45-59 years in good health and CMV-seronegative. The specimen was PBMCs. Here the CDR3 DNA reads TGTGCCAGCAGTTACTCCCAGGGCTACGAGCAGTACTTC. This encodes CASSYSQGYEQYF.